A selection of T cell receptor beta chains follows, all from one sample in a study of STAT5B mutations in CD4+ large granular lymphocyte leukemia. TCRdb's table, derived via immunoSEQ multiplex PCR, lists solely in-frame clones and lacks some. Of about 31,000 clones in the sample, about 88% were seen once. Sample: CD4+ T cells from blood buffy coats. Receptor source: a human donor in good health. Each CDR3 is given with its conserved first and last residue. D genes are given only for firm matches.

V	D	J	CDR3
TRBV5-8	TRBD2	TRBJ2-3	CASSFRLAGDTQYF
TRBV7-9	TRBD1	TRBJ2-4	CASSSAGGSAAKNIQYF
TRBV28	.	TRBJ1-5	CANHSRGPWLGGEAGNQPQHF
TRBV7-2	TRBD2	TRBJ2-1	CASSSLAGAYNEQFF
TRBV11-3	TRBD2	TRBJ2-5	CASSLRGTSGARDGETQYF
TRBV4-1	.	TRBJ2-6	CASSQGGAYGANVLTF
TRBV7-8	.	TRBJ1-5	CASSLLTSRGNQPQHF
TRBV5-1	.	TRBJ1-5	CASSPVPNSNQPQHF
TRBV5-1	TRBD1	TRBJ1-1	CASSPDRGNTEAFF
TRBV7-6	.	TRBJ2-2	CASSPLRGSGELFF
TRBV10-2	.	TRBJ2-5	CASSPVKETQYF
TRBV6-1	.	TRBJ2-7	CASRDRKEVEQYF